What follows is one TCR beta chain and its context. This sample stems from a study of blood T cells in healthy people across ages. Drawn from each donor were around 9.1 milliliters of peripheral blood. At least 6 micrograms of total RNA were extracted per sample. A second PCR of about 7 to 12 cycles used a sample-barcoded 5' primer and a J-beta primer mix. All cDNA molecules were each tagged by a template-switch adaptor with 12 random nucleotides. Each CDR3 protein is one row after TCRdb ran MiXCR on the 5' RACE reads. The sample consists of about 620,000 distinct CDR3 sequences, over 20% of them appearing once. Trimming shortened V by 4 bases and J by 2 bases, and 17 bases separated the two germline ends. The CDR3 is 16 amino acids. Germline V gene sequence: CDR1 SEHNR, CDR2 FQNEAQ (reference sequence).

What was sequenced was blood. The V and J genes are TRBV7-9 and TRBJ2-5; D may match TRBD1 or TRBD2 (5 bases each). The TCR was taken from a man in his 70s in good health. The DNA of the CDR3 is TGTGCCAGCAGCTCATACCGGGGCAGCCGGCAAGAGACCCAGTACTTC. Its translation is CASSSYRGSRQETQYF.